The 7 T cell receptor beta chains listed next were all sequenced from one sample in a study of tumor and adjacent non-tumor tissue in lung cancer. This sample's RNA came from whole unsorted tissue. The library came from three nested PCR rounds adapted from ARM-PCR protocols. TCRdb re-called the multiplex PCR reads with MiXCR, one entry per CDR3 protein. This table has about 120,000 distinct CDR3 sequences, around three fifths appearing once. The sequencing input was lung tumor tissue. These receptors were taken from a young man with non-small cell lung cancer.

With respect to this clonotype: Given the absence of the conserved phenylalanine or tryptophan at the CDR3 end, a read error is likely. For the CDR3, the DNA is TGCAGTGCAAGCCGGGACAGCAATCAGCCCCAGCATCTT. It encodes CSASRDSNQPQHL. V usage is TRBV20-1 and J usage is TRBJ1-5; maybe TRBD1 (5 bases). The germline V and J ends were trimmed by 6 bases and 1 base, with 10 bases remaining between them. The CDR3 is 13 residues long. The germline gives CDR1 DFQATT, CDR2 SNEGSKA (reference sequence).

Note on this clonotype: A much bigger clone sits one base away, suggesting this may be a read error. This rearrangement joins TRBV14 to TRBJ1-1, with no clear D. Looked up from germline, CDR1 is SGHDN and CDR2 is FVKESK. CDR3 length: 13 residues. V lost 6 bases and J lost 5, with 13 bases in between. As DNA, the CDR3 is TGTGCCAGCAGTAGATCTCCGAAGACTGAAGCTTTCTTT. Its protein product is CASSRSPKTEAFF. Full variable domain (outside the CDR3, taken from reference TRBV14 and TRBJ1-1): EAGVTQFPSHSVIEKGQTVTLRCDPISGHDNLYWYRRVMGKEIKFLLHFVKESKQDESGMPNNRFLAERTGGTYSTLKVQPAELEDSGVYFCASSRSPKTEAFFGQGTRLTVV.

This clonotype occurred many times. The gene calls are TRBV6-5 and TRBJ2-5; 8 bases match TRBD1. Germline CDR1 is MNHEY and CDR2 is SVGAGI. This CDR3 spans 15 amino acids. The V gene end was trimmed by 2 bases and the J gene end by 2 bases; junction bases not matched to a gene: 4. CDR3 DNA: TGTGCCAGCAGTTACATCAGGACAGGGCAAGAGACCCAGTACTTC. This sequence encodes CASSYIRTGQETQYF.

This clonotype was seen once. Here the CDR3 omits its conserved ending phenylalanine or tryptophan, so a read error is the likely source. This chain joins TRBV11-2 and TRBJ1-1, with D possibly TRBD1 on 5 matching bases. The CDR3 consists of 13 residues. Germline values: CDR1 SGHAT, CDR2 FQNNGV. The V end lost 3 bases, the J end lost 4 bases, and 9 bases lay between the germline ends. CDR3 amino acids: CASSFGGVTEAFL. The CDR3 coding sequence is TGTGCCAGCAGCTTTGGGGGGGTCACTGAAGCTTTCCTT.

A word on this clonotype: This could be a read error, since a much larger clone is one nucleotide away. The CDR3 is CASSQLGQDQAPLHF. The CDR3 coding sequence is TGTGCCAGCAGCCAATTAGGGCAGGACCAAGCTCCCCTCCACTTT. The rearrangement uses TRBV14 and TRBJ1-6; D uncertain. The CDR3 covers 15 residues. Germline CDR1 and CDR2: SGHDN and FVKESK. V dropped 2 bases and J dropped 13 bases, with 18 bases sitting between them.

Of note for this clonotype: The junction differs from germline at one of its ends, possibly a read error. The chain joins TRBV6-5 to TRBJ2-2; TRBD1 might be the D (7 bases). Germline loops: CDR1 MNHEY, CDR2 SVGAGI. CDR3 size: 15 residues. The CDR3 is CASSAWDSRSGEPFF. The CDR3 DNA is TGTGCCAGCAGTGCCTGGGACAGCCGGTCGGGGGAGCCGTTTTTT.

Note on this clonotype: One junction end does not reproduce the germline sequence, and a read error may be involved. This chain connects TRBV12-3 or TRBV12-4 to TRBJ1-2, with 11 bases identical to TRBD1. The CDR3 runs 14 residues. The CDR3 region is CVSGLGTGGYGYTF. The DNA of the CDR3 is TGTGTCAGCGGTTTGGGGACAGGGGGCTATGGCTACACCTTC.